This T cell receptor beta chain derives from a study of T-cell memory formation after mild COVID-19. Study-wide context: Clusters were largely donor specific.

This CDR3 comprises 15 residues. Looked up from germline, CDR1 is MGHRA and CDR2 is YSYEKL. Trimming left V 4 bases short and J 1 base short, with 11 bases between. MiXCR, applied by TCRdb to the 5' RACE reads, yields one record per CDR3 protein. The sample lists some 69,000 distinct CDR3 sequences; 16% were seen once. Notes on the study in general: Later expanders leaned toward CD4+, whereas clones contracting from day 15 to 85 were balanced CD4/CD8. Contracting CD4+ clones were located mainly in CM and EM, and CD8+ clones in EMRA.

In the case of this clonotype: Its antigen is unidentified.

The source is an adult woman who had mild COVID-19 (a few samples of this study predate the infection). Cell type and time point are not known. The source material was PBMCs or a T cell subset sorted from them (not recorded which). J is TRBJ2-1 and V is TRBV4-1; D remains ambiguous. The CDR3 here is CASSPPRVSYNEQFF. Written as DNA, the CDR3 is TGCGCCAGCAGCCCCCCGCGTGTTTCCTACAATGAGCAGTTCTTC.